Following are 8 T cell receptor beta chains from one sample sequenced in a study of shared clonotypes between healthy human individuals. The assay was immunoSEQ multiplex PCR, and TCRdb's table has in-frame clones only and misses some. The sample has 650,000 to 800,000 clones, roughly two thirds seen once. What was sequenced was memory CD4+ T cells sorted from blood. Stated subset: CD45RA-negative fraction. The origin of the receptors is a woman younger than 45 in good health.

In its sample, this clone was seen a few times. The sample carries other DNA sequences with the same CDR3. CDR3 protein: CASSRRESSYNEQFF. The CDR3 DNA is TGTGCCAGTAGTCGCCGGGAGAGCTCCTACAATGAGCAGTTCTTC. The chain is built from TRBV19 and TRBJ2-1; D may be TRBD2 (6 bases). This CDR3 region has 15 residues. The germline V and J ends were trimmed by 5 bases and 0 bases, with 11 bases remaining between them. Germline CDR1 LNHDA, CDR2 SQIVND (reference sequence). Variable domain in full (rest from reference TRBV19 and TRBJ2-1): DGGITQSPKYLFRKEGQNVTLSCEQNLNHDAMYWYRQDPGQGLRLIYYSQIVNDFQKGDIAEGYSVSREKKESFPLTVTSAQKNPTAFYLCASSRRESSYNEQFFGPGTRLTVL.

V usage is TRBV27 and J usage is TRBJ1-5; TRBD1 agrees at 7 bases. V trimming: 5 bases; J trimming: 3 bases; junction bases outside the gene matches: 7. This CDR3 has 15 residues. Germline CDR1 is MNHEY and CDR2 is SMNVEV (reference sequence). The CDR3 is CASSKQGQLNQPQHF. Written as DNA, the CDR3 is TGTGCCAGCAGTAAACAGGGACAGCTCAATCAGCCCCAGCATTTT.

The genes are TRBV7-2 and TRBJ1-1, with D maybe TRBD1 (5 bases). Germline loops: CDR1 SGHTA, CDR2 FQGNSA. The CDR3 consists of 15 residues. V was trimmed by 6 bases and J by 6 bases, leaving 20 bases between them. CDR3 DNA: TGTGCCAGCAGGAGCGGGACTGCATTAGCGGCTGAAGCTTTCTTT. Translated: CASRSGTALAAEAFF.

This clone was detected only a few times. The chain is built from TRBV4-2 and TRBJ2-7; 8 bases agree with TRBD2. Germline V gene lookup returns CDR1 LGHNA and CDR2 YNFKEQ. The CDR3 is 15 amino acids. The V gene end was trimmed by 3 bases and the J gene end by 2 bases; junction bases not matched to a gene: 6. The CDR3 reads CASSQQPGLAYEQYF. The CDR3 DNA sequence: TGTGCCAGCAGCCAGCAACCGGGACTAGCCTACGAGCAGTACTTC.

The chain couples TRBV19 to TRBJ2-2; D is perhaps TRBD1 (6 bases). Between the trimmed V and J ends, which lost 1 base and 4 bases, there was a span of 10 bases. CDR3 length: 15 residues. The V gene's germline CDR1 is LNHDA and CDR2 SQIVND (reference sequence). CDR3 DNA: TGTGCCAGTAGTATAGGGACAGTAGGCACCGGGGAGCTGTTTTTT. It codes for CASSIGTVGTGELFF.

This clone has more than one count but fewer than ten. The V and J genes are TRBV7-2 and TRBJ2-3, with a weak D call TRBD1 (5 bases). The CDR3 covers 14 residues. V dropped 3 bases and J dropped 5 bases, with 12 bases sitting between them. Germline V gene sequence: CDR1 SGHTA, CDR2 FQGNSA. The CDR3 sequence: CASSFGTGRDTQYF. The DNA of the CDR3 is TGTGCCAGCAGCTTCGGAACAGGTCGAGATACGCAGTATTTT.

The chain uses TRBV7-2 and TRBJ2-7, with 9 bases lining up with TRBD2. The CDR3 extends over 16 amino acids. V lost 3 bases, J lost 5 bases, and 11 bases stayed unmatched. From germline, CDR1 is SGHTA and CDR2 FQGNSA. The CDR3 DNA reads TGTGCCAGCAGCTTTGGTGGGACTAGCTTGGGCAACGAGCAGTACTTC. Its translation is CASSFGGTSLGNEQYF.

This chain links TRBV4-2 with TRBJ2-5; possibly TRBD2 for D (5 bases). The V gene lost 5 bases and the J gene lost 4 bases, with 17 bases spanning the gap. Per germline, CDR1 LGHNA and CDR2 YNFKEQ. The CDR3 consists of 15 residues. CDR3 nucleotides: TGTGCCAGCAGCTTGTTTCACTCCGAGGGAGAGACCCAGTACTTC. It encodes CASSLFHSEGETQYF.